This T cell receptor (beta chain) stems from a study of T cell responses to AZD1222 COVID-19 vaccine. Sequencing used immunoSEQ multiplex PCR; TCRdb keeps in-frame clones, though not all of them. The sample comprises 200,000 to 300,000 clones, over 85% of which are singletons, and 0.55% rests with the top ten. The input for sequencing was peripheral blood, taken on day 0 of AZD1222 vaccination. The TCR originated in an adult in good health.

This chain's CDR3 is CAISETGASYNEQFF. In nucleotides, the CDR3 is TGTGCCATCAGTGAGACGGGGGCCTCCTACAATGAGCAGTTCTTC. V gene TRBV10-3 combines with J gene TRBJ2-1; D possibly uses TRBD1 or TRBD2 (6 bases each). The length of the CDR3 is 15 residues. Per the germline V gene, CDR1 is ENHRY and CDR2 is SYGVKD. Trimming shortened V by 2 bases and J by 0 bases, and 8 bases separated the two germline ends.